A single sample is the source of the 24 T cell receptor beta chains below, sequenced in a study of response to subunit inactivated influenza vaccine. TCRdb ran MiXCR on the RT-PCR reads and lists one entry per CDR3 protein. The sample contains 530,000 or so distinct CDR3 sequences, over 9.5% of which appear only once. The sample was PBMCs from blood, taken on the day of vaccination. These TCRs come from a man aged 45-65 years who received an inactivated influenza vaccine.

This clonotype was observed many times. The chain employs TRBV5-1 and TRBJ2-7, with 14 bases that match TRBD2. With 1 base clipped from V and 7 bases from J, the junction kept 7 bases outside the gene matches. This CDR3 contains 16 residues. Per the germline V gene, CDR1 is SGHRS and CDR2 is YFSETQ. CDR3 coding DNA: TGCGCCAGCAGCTTGCCCGGGACTAGCGGGAGCGGGGAGCAGTACTTC. It codes for CASSLPGTSGSGEQYF.

This clonotype has more than one count but fewer than ten. The chain has TRBV11-1 and TRBJ2-5, with D perhaps given as TRBD1 or TRBD2 (5 bases each). CDR3 length: 18 residues. Trimming left V 1 base short and J 3 bases short, with 21 bases between. CDR1 SGHAT and CDR2 FQDESV come from the germline V gene (reference sequence). CDR3 protein: CASSLGRGSSGLKETQYF. CDR3 DNA sequence: TGTGCCAGCAGCTTAGGTAGGGGCAGCTCGGGGCTGAAAGAGACCCAGTACTTC.

Many counts were recorded for this clonotype. The V call is TRBV12-3 or TRBV12-4, the J call TRBJ1-2; the match to TRBD1 covers 10 bases. This CDR3 is built from 12 residues. V trimming: 5 bases; J trimming: 8 bases; junction bases outside the gene matches: 2. CDR3 nucleotide sequence: TGTGCCAGCAGTCGGGACAGGGGCGGCTACACCTTC. It specifies CASSRDRGGYTF.

This clonotype has just a few counts. The gene calls are TRBV6-2 or TRBV6-3 and TRBJ2-5; D gene unclear. Trimming cost V 6 bases and J 0 bases, with 8 bases left between them. The CDR3 sequence is 13 residues long. CDR1 and CDR2 (germline): MNHEY, SVGEGT. The CDR3 loop reads CASSRSYQETQYF. The DNA for the CDR3 is TGTGCCAGCAGCCGCTCTTACCAAGAGACCCAGTACTTC.

V and J are TRBV5-1 and TRBJ2-7; maybe TRBD1 (5 bases). CDR1 is SGHRS and CDR2 is YFSETQ in the germline V gene. This CDR3 is 14 amino acids long. The V gene lost 0 bases and the J gene lost 2 bases, with 9 bases spanning the gap. The CDR3 nucleotides read TGCGCCAGCAGCTTGGCCGAGGACACCTACGAGCAGTACTTC. Translating gives CASSLAEDTYEQYF.

This sequence joins TRBV20-1 and TRBJ2-7, with D possibly matching TRBD1 (6 bases). The CDR3 totals 16 residues. Between the trimmed V and J ends, which lost 0 bases and 4 bases, there was a span of 19 bases. Germline CDR1 reads DFQATT; CDR2 reads SNEGSKA (reference sequence). For the CDR3, the DNA is TGCAGTGCTAGAGATCCACAGGGTCGTAGTTCTTACGAGCAGTACTTC. This translates into CSARDPQGRSSYEQYF.

At least ten counts were recorded for this clonotype. The gene calls are TRBV20-1 and TRBJ2-7, with 7 nucleotides matching TRBD1. The CDR3 has 12 amino acids. The ends lost 7 bases at V and 3 bases at J; junction bases unmatched: 6. Germline V lookup: CDR1 DFQATT, CDR2 SNEGSKA (reference sequence). CDR3 sequence: CSVFPGGYEQYF. The CDR3 DNA follows: TGCAGTGTATTTCCAGGGGGCTACGAGCAGTACTTC.

The genes are TRBV5-1 and TRBJ2-7; a weak D match, TRBD2 (6 bases). Germline V lookup: CDR1 SGHRS, CDR2 YFSETQ. V was pared by 4 bases and J by 0 bases, with 14 bases between. This CDR3 comprises 15 residues. The CDR3 nucleotides read TGCGCCAGCAGCCCCAATTTCGGGAGCTCCTACGAGCAGTACTTC. It is translated as CASSPNFGSSYEQYF.

This clonotype was counted at least ten times. The chain employs TRBV12-3 or TRBV12-4 and TRBJ1-2; D is perhaps TRBD1 (6 bases). This CDR3 has 12 residues. Trimming pared 6 bases from V and 13 bases from J, leaving 18 bases between. CDR3 amino acids: CASSWDTRMSTF. In DNA, the CDR3 is TGTGCCAGCAGCTGGGACACCCGAATGAGCACCTTC.

The chain employs TRBV7-9 and TRBJ2-1, with D unresolved. The V end was cut by 5 bases, the J end by 3 bases, with 14 bases between. Germline V gene lookup returns CDR1 SEHNR and CDR2 FQNEAQ (reference sequence). The CDR3 contains 15 residues. The CDR3 nucleotides are TGTGCCAGCAGCACCAGCCGGGCCCTCTACAATGAGCAGTTCTTC. Protein product: CASSTSRALYNEQFF.

This clonotype occurred a few times. The chain has TRBV7-2 and TRBJ2-1; 7 bases align to TRBD2. Trimming took 6 bases from V and 0 from J; bases not matched to a gene: 5. CDR3 length equals 15 residues. Germline V gives CDR1 SGHTA, CDR2 FQGNSA. Here the CDR3 DNA reads TGTGCCAGCAGTAAATCTAGCGGCTCCTACAATGAGCAGTTCTTC. Its translation: CASSKSSGSYNEQFF. Complete variable domain (other parts from reference TRBV7-2 and TRBJ2-1): GAGVSQSPSNKVTEKGKDVELRCDPISGHTALYWYRQSLGQGLEFLIYFQGNSAPDKSGLPSDRFSAERTGGSVSTLTIQRTQQEDSAVYLCASSKSSGSYNEQFFGPGTRLTVL.

The chain has TRBV9 and TRBJ1-5; maybe TRBD1 (5 bases). This CDR3 has 15 residues. Germline V gene data show CDR1 as SGDLS and CDR2 as YYNGEE. V lost 0 bases and J 2 bases, leaving 9 bases between the germline ends. The DNA for the CDR3 is TGTGCCAGCAGCGTAGGGGGGTTTGGCAATCAGCCCCAGCATTTT. Its protein is CASSVGGFGNQPQHF.

This sequence joins TRBV12-3 or TRBV12-4 and TRBJ2-2, with 7 bases lining up with TRBD2. The CDR3 loop spans 15 amino acids. V was pared by 5 bases and J by 7 bases, with 10 bases of the junction left unmatched. The CDR3 sequence is CASSPERGFGGELFF. DNA of the CDR3: TGTGCCAGCAGTCCCGAGCGGGGTTTCGGCGGGGAGCTGTTTTTT.

The V and J genes are TRBV4-2 and TRBJ2-7, with D possibly matching TRBD1 (6 bases). V gave up 1 base and J gave up 2 bases, with 9 bases separating them. Germline CDR1 reads LGHNA; CDR2 reads YNFKEQ. There are 14 residues in the CDR3. CDR3 sequence reads: CASSQAGQAYEQYF. In DNA, the CDR3 is TGTGCCAGCAGCCAAGCGGGACAAGCCTACGAGCAGTACTTC.

The chain is built from TRBV29-1 and TRBJ1-1; D is possibly TRBD1 (6 bases). The CDR3 runs 15 residues. Between the trimmed V and J ends, which lost 4 bases and 9 bases, there was a span of 24 bases. Germline V CDR1 and CDR2: SQVTM, ANQGSEA. CDR3 bases: TGCAGCGTTGGATACCTGGGGGCTCGAGATTGGAAAGCTTTCTTT. Amino acid sequence: CSVGYLGARDWKAFF. Filled out from reference TRBV29-1 and TRBJ1-1, the complete variable domain reads SAVISQKPSRDICQRGTSLTIQCQVDSQVTMMFWYRQQPGQSLTLIATANQGSEATYESGFVIDKFPISRPNLTFSTLTVSNMSPEDSSIYLCSVGYLGARDWKAFFGQGTRLTVV.

This clonotype was seen only a few times. The V and J genes are TRBV20-1 and TRBJ2-1; 13 bases match TRBD2. The CDR3 totals 15 residues. CDR1 and CDR2 from the germline V gene are DFQATT and SNEGSKA (reference sequence). Trimming at V came to 0 bases and at J to 4 bases, leaving 0 bases not matched to a gene. The CDR3 DNA is TGCAGTGCTAGAGAACTAGCGGGAGGGTACAATGAGCAGTTCTTC. Its translation: CSARELAGGYNEQFF.

This clonotype was picked up many times. The chain recombines TRBV7-8 with TRBJ2-7; tentatively, D is TRBD2 (6 bases). From germline, CDR1 is SGHVS and CDR2 FQNEAQ. This CDR3 contains 13 residues. Between the trimmed V and J ends, which lost 6 bases and 3 bases, there was a span of 12 bases. The CDR3 DNA is TGTGCCAGCAGTCCGGGACTTTACTACGAGCAGTACTTC. It translates to CASSPGLYYEQYF. Based on the CDR3 plus reference TRBV7-8 and TRBJ2-7, the full variable domain is GAGVSQSPRYKVAKRGQDVALRCDPISGHVSLFWYQQALGQGPEFLTYFQNEAQLDKSGLPSDRFFAERPEGSVSTLKIQRTQQEDSAVYLCASSPGLYYEQYFGPGTRLTVT.

This clonotype was found a few times. This chain connects TRBV11-2 to TRBJ2-5; TRBD1 aligns across 10 bases. The V and J ends lost 1 base and 6 bases, in that order; junction bases with no gene match: 2. This CDR3 has 14 residues. The germline V gene has CDR1 SGHAT and CDR2 FQNNGV. The CDR3 coding sequence is TGTGCCAGCAGCTTAGTGGACAGGGGGAAGACCCAGTACTTC. This translates into CASSLVDRGKTQYF.

This clonotype was observed a handful of times. The chain recombines TRBV7-9 with TRBJ1-6; TRBD1 matches at 10 bases. CDR1 is SEHNR and CDR2 is FQNEAQ in the germline V gene (reference sequence). There are 16 residues in the CDR3. J lost 7 bases, V lost 5 bases, and 8 bases had no gene match. CDR3 in DNA: TGTGCCAGCAGCCAAAGCCGGGACAGGGGAAATTCACCCCTCCACTTT. Its translation: CASSQSRDRGNSPLHF.

This clonotype was picked up a small number of times. The chain combines TRBV7-2 with TRBJ2-4, with 9 nucleotides matching TRBD1. The V segment lost 4 bases and the J segment 10 bases; nucleotides outside the gene matches: 5. This CDR3 has 13 residues. The germline V gene encodes CDR1 SGHTA and CDR2 FQGNSA. For the CDR3, the DNA is TGTGCCAGCAGCTCGGACAGGGGAATGATTCAGTACTTC. It translates to CASSSDRGMIQYF.

The rearrangement links TRBV7-9 to TRBJ2-3, with TRBD2 as a possible D gene (5 bases). The germline gives CDR1 SEHNR, CDR2 FQNEAQ (reference sequence). The V gene lost 5 bases and the J gene lost 6 bases, with 21 bases spanning the gap. The CDR3 extends over 16 amino acids. The CDR3: CASSPQRRLQGDTQYF. The DNA for the CDR3 is TGTGCCAGCAGCCCCCAGCGGAGGTTGCAAGGGGATACGCAGTATTTT.

This rearrangement joins TRBV11-2 to TRBJ1-1; D unclear. Trimming stripped 5 bases from V and 5 bases from J, with 15 bases between. The germline V gene encodes CDR1 SGHAT and CDR2 FQNNGV. This CDR3 contains 14 residues. CDR3 loop: CASSRFDVGTEAFF. DNA for the CDR3: TGTGCCAGCAGCCGATTTGACGTTGGTACTGAAGCTTTCTTT.

This clonotype was picked up a small number of times. The genes are TRBV7-8 and TRBJ2-1; D may be TRBD1 (5 bases). Per the germline V gene, CDR1 is SGHVS and CDR2 is FQNEAQ. V shed 5 bases and J shed 0 bases, with 11 bases lying between them. The CDR3 extends over 15 amino acids. The CDR3 nucleotides are TGTGCCAGCAGCGACAGCTTGAGCTCCTACAATGAGCAGTTCTTC. This codes for CASSDSLSSYNEQFF.

This clonotype was observed at least ten times. The J gene is TRBJ2-7, the V gene TRBV6-1, with TRBD1 identical over 12 bases. Germline CDR1 MNHNS, CDR2 SASEGT. CDR3 size: 15 residues. V trimming: 6 bases; J trimming: 3 bases; junction bases outside the gene matches: 6. As DNA, the CDR3 is TGTGCCAGCAGCATCGGGACAGGGGGCTTCTACGAGCAGTACTTC. Its translation is CASSIGTGGFYEQYF.